This is a list of T cell receptor beta chains from one sample in a study of naive and memory T cell subsets. TCRdb independently ran MiXCR on the UMI-ligation and nested PCR reads; one entry per CDR3 protein. The sample contains roughly 140,000 distinct CDR3 sequences, about a fifth of which appear only once. The specimen sequenced was naive CD8+ T cells from blood. The receptors here all came from a human donor in good health. CDR3s include the opening cysteine and the closing phenylalanine or tryptophan. A D gene is named only where the DNA matches it firmly. Some rows have no size entry. The others give once, few or many, or a class for an expanded clone.

d_gene: .; j_gene: TRBJ2-5; abundance: .; v_gene: TRBV12-3/TRBV12-4; CDR3nt: TGTGCCAGTAAGTTACAGGGATACCAAGAGACCCAGTACTTC; CDR3aa: CASKLQGYQETQYF
d_gene: .; j_gene: TRBJ2-1; abundance: .; v_gene: TRBV29-1; CDR3nt: TGCAGCGTTGCGCCCGGGGTGGATGAGCAGTTCTTC; CDR3aa: CSVAPGVDEQFF
d_gene: TRBD1; j_gene: TRBJ2-7; abundance: many; v_gene: TRBV28; CDR3nt: TGTGCCAGCAGTTTACCCGGGACAGGGAACTACGAGCAGTACTTC; CDR3aa: CASSLPGTGNYEQYF
d_gene: .; j_gene: TRBJ1-5; abundance: many; v_gene: TRBV6-5; CDR3nt: TGTGCCAGCAGTTACCGCCCAGGGAATCAGCCCCAGCATTTT; CDR3aa: CASSYRPGNQPQHF
d_gene: TRBD1; j_gene: TRBJ2-2; abundance: few; v_gene: TRBV20-1; CDR3nt: TGCAGTGTAGGGACAGGGGTCGTCGGGGAGCTGTTTTTT; CDR3aa: CSVGTGVVGELFF
d_gene: .; j_gene: TRBJ2-3; abundance: .; v_gene: TRBV11-2; CDR3nt: TGTGCCAGCAGCTCGCTTGAGTGGGAAAGGTTGGGAGATACGCAGTATTTT; CDR3aa: CASSSLEWERLGDTQYF
d_gene: TRBD1; j_gene: TRBJ2-2; abundance: few; v_gene: TRBV6-2/TRBV6-3; CDR3nt: TGTGCCAGCAGTTCCGGGACAGTAAACACCGGGGAGCTGTTTTTT; CDR3aa: CASSSGTVNTGELFF
d_gene: TRBD1; j_gene: TRBJ2-2; abundance: .; v_gene: TRBV6-5; CDR3nt: TGTGCCAGCAGTTACTCGGGACAGGGGACCGGGGAGCTGTTTTTT; CDR3aa: CASSYSGQGTGELFF
d_gene: TRBD1; j_gene: TRBJ2-7; abundance: few; v_gene: TRBV12-3/TRBV12-4; CDR3nt: TGTGCCAGCAGTTTAGGACAGGGAAACTCCTACGAGCAGTACTTC; CDR3aa: CASSLGQGNSYEQYF
d_gene: .; j_gene: TRBJ2-2; abundance: few; v_gene: TRBV6-5; CDR3nt: TGTGCCAGCAGTTATTTTTCAGGGAGTACCGGGGAGCTGTTTTTT; CDR3aa: CASSYFSGSTGELFF
d_gene: .; j_gene: TRBJ2-1; abundance: few; v_gene: TRBV12-3/TRBV12-4; CDR3nt: TGTGCCAGCAGTTTAAGGGCAGGGAGAGAGTACAATGAGCAGTTCTTC; CDR3aa: CASSLRAGREYNEQFF
d_gene: .; j_gene: TRBJ2-6; abundance: .; v_gene: TRBV27; CDR3nt: TGTGCCAGCAGTTTATCGGTTGACTTCCCGAGCTCTGGGGCCAACGTCCTGACTTTC; CDR3aa: CASSLSVDFPSSGANVLTF
d_gene: TRBD2; j_gene: TRBJ2-2; abundance: few; v_gene: TRBV5-5; CDR3nt: TGTGCCAGCAGCCCCCGTCTAGCGGGAGTTGACACCGGGGAGCTGTTTTTT; CDR3aa: CASSPRLAGVDTGELFF
d_gene: .; j_gene: TRBJ2-1; abundance: few; v_gene: TRBV28; CDR3nt: TGTGCCAGCAGTTCTGGGGGGGCAGGCCGATACAATGAGCAGTTCTTC; CDR3aa: CASSSGGAGRYNEQFF
d_gene: .; j_gene: TRBJ2-3; abundance: many; v_gene: TRBV29-1; CDR3nt: TGCAGCGTTGAGCCTGGGGGCGCATTGGCAGATACGCAGTATTTT; CDR3aa: CSVEPGGALADTQYF
d_gene: .; j_gene: TRBJ1-1; abundance: few; v_gene: TRBV28; CDR3nt: TGTGCCAGCAGTTTAGCACGGCCGAACACTGAAGCTTTCTTT; CDR3aa: CASSLARPNTEAFF
d_gene: TRBD1; j_gene: TRBJ1-2; abundance: few; v_gene: TRBV12-3/TRBV12-4; CDR3nt: TGTGCCAGCAGTTTAGCGGTTGCAGGGGGCGATACAAACTATGGCTACACCTTC; CDR3aa: CASSLAVAGGDTNYGYTF
d_gene: .; j_gene: TRBJ2-1; abundance: .; v_gene: TRBV29-1; CDR3nt: TGCAGCGTTGAGGGCAGTGAGCAGTTCTTC; CDR3aa: CSVEGSEQFF
d_gene: TRBD1; j_gene: TRBJ1-1; abundance: few; v_gene: TRBV6-1; CDR3nt: TGTGCCAACAGGGGGTTGAACACTGAAGCTTTCTTT; CDR3aa: CANRGLNTEAFF
d_gene: TRBD2; j_gene: TRBJ2-1; abundance: few; v_gene: TRBV6-2/TRBV6-3; CDR3nt: TGTGCCAGCAGAGGACTAGCGGATCAAATCTCCTACAATGAGCAGTTCTTC; CDR3aa: CASRGLADQISYNEQFF
d_gene: .; j_gene: TRBJ2-1; abundance: .; v_gene: TRBV4-3; CDR3nt: TGCGCCAGCAGCCAACTACAGGGCTTAAGCTCCTACAATGAGCAGTTCTTC; CDR3aa: CASSQLQGLSSYNEQFF
d_gene: TRBD2; j_gene: TRBJ2-1; abundance: many; v_gene: TRBV4-1; CDR3nt: TGCGCCAGCAGCCAGTCGCCGGGACTAGCGGGCAATGAGCAGTTCTTC; CDR3aa: CASSQSPGLAGNEQFF
d_gene: .; j_gene: TRBJ2-1; abundance: .; v_gene: TRBV10-3; CDR3nt: TGTGCCGCCAGACGGCCGGGAGAGCAGTTCTTC; CDR3aa: CAARRPGEQFF
d_gene: TRBD2; j_gene: TRBJ2-1; abundance: few; v_gene: TRBV27; CDR3nt: TGTGCCAGCAGTTTCGACGCGGGAGTATGGAATGAGCAGTTCTTC; CDR3aa: CASSFDAGVWNEQFF
d_gene: .; j_gene: TRBJ2-7; abundance: .; v_gene: TRBV29-1; CDR3nt: TGCAGCGTTGAAGATACCTACGAGCAGTACTTC; CDR3aa: CSVEDTYEQYF
d_gene: .; j_gene: TRBJ1-4; abundance: few; v_gene: TRBV5-1; CDR3nt: TGCGCCAGCAGCTTGACCTCCGACAACCGCTATGAAAAACTGTTTTTT; CDR3aa: CASSLTSDNRYEKLFF
d_gene: TRBD2; j_gene: TRBJ2-3; abundance: few; v_gene: TRBV6-4; CDR3nt: TGTGCCAGCAGCAATAGCGGGAGTGACACAGATACGCAGTATTTT; CDR3aa: CASSNSGSDTDTQYF
d_gene: TRBD2; j_gene: TRBJ2-7; abundance: .; v_gene: TRBV2; CDR3nt: TGTGCCAGCAGACTAAGCGGGATAGGTGCTTACGAGCAGTACTTC; CDR3aa: CASRLSGIGAYEQYF
d_gene: TRBD2; j_gene: TRBJ2-7; abundance: .; v_gene: TRBV5-4; CDR3nt: TGTGCCAGCAGCCTTCTCGGCGGGAGACCCTACGAGCAGTACTTC; CDR3aa: CASSLLGGRPYEQYF
d_gene: .; j_gene: TRBJ2-3; abundance: .; v_gene: TRBV20-1; CDR3nt: TGCAGTGCTAGAACCCCACTCTTGGGGGCGGGAGCAGATACGCAGTATTTT; CDR3aa: CSARTPLLGAGADTQYF
d_gene: .; j_gene: TRBJ1-2; abundance: .; v_gene: TRBV28; CDR3nt: TGTGCCAGCAGTTTGTGGACAGAACCTAACTATGGCTACACCTTC; CDR3aa: CASSLWTEPNYGYTF
d_gene: .; j_gene: TRBJ2-1; abundance: few; v_gene: TRBV25-1; CDR3nt: TGTGCCAGCAGTGAAGCCTCCAGCACCTACAATGAGCAGTTCTTC; CDR3aa: CASSEASSTYNEQFF
d_gene: .; j_gene: TRBJ2-7; abundance: .; v_gene: TRBV21-1; CDR3nt: TGTGCCACCGCACTACCCTCCTACGAGCAGTACTTC; CDR3aa: CATALPSYEQYF
d_gene: .; j_gene: TRBJ1-1; abundance: few; v_gene: TRBV6-5; CDR3nt: TGTGCCAGCAGTTACATCGGACAGCACACTGAAGCTTTCTTT; CDR3aa: CASSYIGQHTEAFF
d_gene: TRBD2; j_gene: TRBJ2-3; abundance: .; v_gene: TRBV13; CDR3nt: TGTGCCAGCGGGGGGGAGGGCAGAGATACGCAGTATTTT; CDR3aa: CASGGEGRDTQYF
d_gene: .; j_gene: TRBJ2-7; abundance: few; v_gene: TRBV10-3; CDR3nt: TGTGCCATCAGTGAGTCGATGGACCCGGCATCGTGGGAGCAGTACTTC; CDR3aa: CAISESMDPASWEQYF
d_gene: TRBD2; j_gene: TRBJ2-7; abundance: few; v_gene: TRBV6-5; CDR3nt: TGTGCCAGCAGTTACGTGGCGGGAGTTCTTGACGAGCAGTACTTC; CDR3aa: CASSYVAGVLDEQYF
d_gene: .; j_gene: TRBJ2-7; abundance: .; v_gene: TRBV5-6; CDR3nt: TGTGCCAGCAGCTCCCGGACATCCTACGAGCAGTACTTC; CDR3aa: CASSSRTSYEQYF
d_gene: .; j_gene: TRBJ1-2; abundance: once; v_gene: TRBV4-1; CDR3nt: TGCGCCAGCAGCCACCTTACCACAGGGATCTATGGCTACGCCTTC; CDR3aa: CASSHLTTGIYGYAF
d_gene: TRBD1; j_gene: TRBJ2-7; abundance: .; v_gene: TRBV29-1; CDR3nt: TGCAGCGTTTACGGTCGCCGACAGGGGACCTACGAGCAGTACTTC; CDR3aa: CSVYGRRQGTYEQYF
d_gene: .; j_gene: TRBJ2-1; abundance: few; v_gene: TRBV11-2; CDR3nt: TGTGCCAGCAGCTTTATGGCGGGATGGTCCAATGAGCAGTTCTTC; CDR3aa: CASSFMAGWSNEQFF
d_gene: .; j_gene: TRBJ2-1; abundance: .; v_gene: TRBV28; CDR3nt: TGTGCCAGCAGTTTCCGGGAAAGGGGGGTATACAATGAGCAGTTCTTC; CDR3aa: CASSFRERGVYNEQFF
d_gene: .; j_gene: TRBJ2-2; abundance: few; v_gene: TRBV7-6; CDR3nt: TGTGCCAGCAGCATGAGGGGGGGACCAACCGGGGAGCTGTTTTTT; CDR3aa: CASSMRGGPTGELFF
d_gene: TRBD1; j_gene: TRBJ2-3; abundance: .; v_gene: TRBV7-6; CDR3nt: TGTGCCAGCAGCTTAGCGGTAACAGGGGGGAGCACAGATACGCAGTATTTT; CDR3aa: CASSLAVTGGSTDTQYF
d_gene: .; j_gene: TRBJ2-5; abundance: .; v_gene: TRBV10-1; CDR3nt: TGCGCCAGCAGTATTGATTCGTACCAAGAGACCCAGTACTTC; CDR3aa: CASSIDSYQETQYF
d_gene: .; j_gene: TRBJ1-2; abundance: .; v_gene: TRBV6-2/TRBV6-3; CDR3nt: TGTGCCAGCGGTGCAGGAAACTATGGCTACACCTTC; CDR3aa: CASGAGNYGYTF
d_gene: .; j_gene: TRBJ1-1; abundance: few; v_gene: TRBV12-3/TRBV12-4; CDR3nt: TGTGCCAGCAGTTTTACAGCCCCCCGTGAAGCTTTCTTT; CDR3aa: CASSFTAPREAFF
d_gene: .; j_gene: TRBJ2-1; abundance: .; v_gene: TRBV12-3/TRBV12-4; CDR3nt: TGTGCCAGCGGGCGGACCTACAATGAGCAGTTCTTC; CDR3aa: CASGRTYNEQFF
d_gene: .; j_gene: TRBJ2-1; abundance: few; v_gene: TRBV4-2; CDR3nt: TGTGCCAGCAGCCAAGAAGGGGGACACAATGAGCAGTTCTTC; CDR3aa: CASSQEGGHNEQFF
d_gene: .; j_gene: TRBJ2-1; abundance: .; v_gene: TRBV28; CDR3nt: TGTGCCAGCAGTCTAAATTCAGTTAGTGAGCAGTTCTTC; CDR3aa: CASSLNSVSEQFF
d_gene: TRBD2; j_gene: TRBJ2-1; abundance: few; v_gene: TRBV7-3; CDR3nt: TGTGCCAGCGGTCCAAGCGGGAGCTACGGTGAGCAGTTCTTC; CDR3aa: CASGPSGSYGEQFF
d_gene: .; j_gene: TRBJ1-3; abundance: .; v_gene: TRBV4-1; CDR3nt: TGCGCCAGCAGCCAACGCCTCCCGGATGGAGGAAACACCATATATTTT; CDR3aa: CASSQRLPDGGNTIYF
d_gene: TRBD2; j_gene: TRBJ2-1; abundance: few; v_gene: TRBV20-1; CDR3nt: TGCAGTGCTAGAGATTCTCTCCGTCTTGAGGCGGGAGAATGGAATGAGCAGTTCTTC; CDR3aa: CSARDSLRLEAGEWNEQFF
d_gene: .; j_gene: TRBJ2-7; abundance: .; v_gene: TRBV6-2/TRBV6-3; CDR3nt: TGTGCCAGCAGTTACAACCCAGGAGTCGACTACGAGCAGTACTTC; CDR3aa: CASSYNPGVDYEQYF
d_gene: TRBD2; j_gene: TRBJ2-1; abundance: .; v_gene: TRBV29-1; CDR3nt: TGCAGCGTGAATAGCGGGAGTCTCGGTGAGCAGTTCTTC; CDR3aa: CSVNSGSLGEQFF